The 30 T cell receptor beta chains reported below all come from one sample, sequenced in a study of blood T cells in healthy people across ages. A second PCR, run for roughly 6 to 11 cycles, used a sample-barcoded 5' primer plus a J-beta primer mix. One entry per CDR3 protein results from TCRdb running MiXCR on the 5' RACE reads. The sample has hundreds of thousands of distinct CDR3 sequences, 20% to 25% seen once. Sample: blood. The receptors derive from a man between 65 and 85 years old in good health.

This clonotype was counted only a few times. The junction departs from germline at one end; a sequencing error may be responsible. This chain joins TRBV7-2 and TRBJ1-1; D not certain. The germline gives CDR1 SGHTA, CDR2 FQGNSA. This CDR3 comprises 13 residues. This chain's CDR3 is CASSLKVNAEAFF. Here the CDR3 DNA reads TGTGCCAGCAGCTTAAAAGTGAACGCTGAAGCTTTCTTT.

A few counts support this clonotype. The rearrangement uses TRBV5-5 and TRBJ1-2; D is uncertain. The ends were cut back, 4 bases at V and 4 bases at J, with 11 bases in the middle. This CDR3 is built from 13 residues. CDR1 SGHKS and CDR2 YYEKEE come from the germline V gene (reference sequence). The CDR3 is CASSLERLYGYTF. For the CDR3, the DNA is TGTGCCAGCAGCCTGGAACGGCTCTATGGCTACACCTTC.

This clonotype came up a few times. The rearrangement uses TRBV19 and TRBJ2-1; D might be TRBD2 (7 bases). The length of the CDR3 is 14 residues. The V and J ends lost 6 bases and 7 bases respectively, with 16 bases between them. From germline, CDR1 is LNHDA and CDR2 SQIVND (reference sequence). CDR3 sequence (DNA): TGTGCCAGTAGGTCTAGCGGAGGGGGGAATGAGCAGTTCTTC. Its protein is CASRSSGGGNEQFF.

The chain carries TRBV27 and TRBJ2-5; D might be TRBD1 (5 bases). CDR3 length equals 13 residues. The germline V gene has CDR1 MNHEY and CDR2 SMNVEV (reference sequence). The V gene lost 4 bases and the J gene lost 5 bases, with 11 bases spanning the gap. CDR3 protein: CASSSRVFETQYF. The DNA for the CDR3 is TGTGCCAGCAGTTCCAGGGTTTTCGAGACCCAGTACTTC.

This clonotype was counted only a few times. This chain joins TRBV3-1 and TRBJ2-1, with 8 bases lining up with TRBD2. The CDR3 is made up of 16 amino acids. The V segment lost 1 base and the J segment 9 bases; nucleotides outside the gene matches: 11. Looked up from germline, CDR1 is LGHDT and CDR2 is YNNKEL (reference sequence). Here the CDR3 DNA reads TGTGCCAGCAGCCAAGTAAACGGGAGGGCCGGTAGTGAGCAGTTCTTC. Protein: CASSQVNGRAGSEQFF.

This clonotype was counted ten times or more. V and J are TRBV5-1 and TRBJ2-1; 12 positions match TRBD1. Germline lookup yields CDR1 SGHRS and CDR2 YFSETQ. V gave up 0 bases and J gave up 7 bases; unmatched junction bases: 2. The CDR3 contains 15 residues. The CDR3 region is CASSLGDRGLNEQFF. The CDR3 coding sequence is TGCGCCAGCAGCTTGGGGGACAGGGGGCTTAATGAGCAGTTCTTC. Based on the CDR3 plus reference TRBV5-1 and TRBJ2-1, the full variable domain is KAGVTQTPRYLIKTRGQQVTLSCSPISGHRSVSWYQQTPGQGLQFLFEYFSETQRNKGNFPGRFSGRQFSNSRSEMNVSTLELGDSALYLCASSLGDRGLNEQFFGPGTRLTVL.

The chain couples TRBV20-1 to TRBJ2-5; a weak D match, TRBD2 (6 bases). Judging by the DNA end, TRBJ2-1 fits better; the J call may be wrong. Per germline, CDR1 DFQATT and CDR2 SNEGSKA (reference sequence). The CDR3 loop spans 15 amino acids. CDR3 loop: CSARRLGGITNEQFF. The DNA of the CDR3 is TGCAGTGCCAGACGCCTAGGAGGGATTACTAATGAGCAGTTCTTC.

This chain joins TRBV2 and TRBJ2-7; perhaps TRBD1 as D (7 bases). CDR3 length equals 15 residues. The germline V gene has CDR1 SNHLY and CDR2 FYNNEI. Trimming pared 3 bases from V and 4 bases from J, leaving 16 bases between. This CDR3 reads CASSDEQGRQYEQYF. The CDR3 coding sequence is TGTGCCAGCAGTGATGAACAGGGGAGGCAGTACGAGCAGTACTTC.

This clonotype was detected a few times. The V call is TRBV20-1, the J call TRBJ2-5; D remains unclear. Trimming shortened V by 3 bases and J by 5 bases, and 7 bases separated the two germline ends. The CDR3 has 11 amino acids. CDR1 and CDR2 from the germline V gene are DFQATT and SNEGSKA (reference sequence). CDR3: CSASNRETQYF. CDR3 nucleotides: TGCAGTGCTAGTAATAGGGAGACCCAGTACTTC.

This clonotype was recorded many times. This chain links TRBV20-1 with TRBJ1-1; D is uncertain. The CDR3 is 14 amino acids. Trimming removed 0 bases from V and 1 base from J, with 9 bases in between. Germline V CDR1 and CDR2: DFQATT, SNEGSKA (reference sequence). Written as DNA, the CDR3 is TGCAGTGCTAGAGAACGACGGTCGAACACTGAAGCTTTCTTT. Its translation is CSARERRSNTEAFF.

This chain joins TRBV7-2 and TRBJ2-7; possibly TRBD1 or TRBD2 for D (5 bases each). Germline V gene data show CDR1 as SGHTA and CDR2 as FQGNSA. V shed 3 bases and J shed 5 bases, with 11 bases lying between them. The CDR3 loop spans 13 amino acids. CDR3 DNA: TGTGCCAGCAGCTTCAGCCGGGACCACGAGCAGTACTTC. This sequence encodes CASSFSRDHEQYF.

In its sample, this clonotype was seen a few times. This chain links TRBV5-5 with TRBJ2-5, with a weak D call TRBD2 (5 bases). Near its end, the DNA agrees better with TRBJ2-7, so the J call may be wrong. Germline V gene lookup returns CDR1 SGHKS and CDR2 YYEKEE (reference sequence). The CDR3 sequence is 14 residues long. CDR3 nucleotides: TGTGCCAGCAGCTTGAGAGGGCTGTTCTACGAGCAGTACTTC. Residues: CASSLRGLFYEQYF.

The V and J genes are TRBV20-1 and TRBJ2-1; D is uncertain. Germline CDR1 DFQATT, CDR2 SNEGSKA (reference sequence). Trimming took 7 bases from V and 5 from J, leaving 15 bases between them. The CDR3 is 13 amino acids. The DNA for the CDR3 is TGCAGTGTTAGGAAGGAGACGAACAATGAGCAGTTCTTC. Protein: CSVRKETNNEQFF.

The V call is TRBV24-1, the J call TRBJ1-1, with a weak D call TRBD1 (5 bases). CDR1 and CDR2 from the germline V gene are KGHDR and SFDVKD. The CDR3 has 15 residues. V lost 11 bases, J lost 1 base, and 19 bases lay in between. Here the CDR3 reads CAILPHRGTNTEAFF. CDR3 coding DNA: TGTGCCATTCTCCCGCACCGTGGGACGAACACTGAAGCTTTCTTT.

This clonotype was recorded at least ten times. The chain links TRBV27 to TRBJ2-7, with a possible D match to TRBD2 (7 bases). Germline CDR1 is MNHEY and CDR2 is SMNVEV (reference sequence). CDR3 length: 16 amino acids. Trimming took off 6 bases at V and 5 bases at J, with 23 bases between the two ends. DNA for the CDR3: TGTGCCAGCAGAGTGGGTGATGGGGGGGCTTTCCACGAGCAGTACTTC. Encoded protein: CASRVGDGGAFHEQYF.

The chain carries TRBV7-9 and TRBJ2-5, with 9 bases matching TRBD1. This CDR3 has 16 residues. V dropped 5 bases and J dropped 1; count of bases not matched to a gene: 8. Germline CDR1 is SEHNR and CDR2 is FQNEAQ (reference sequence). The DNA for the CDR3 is TGTGCCAGCAGCGCCCGACAGGGGGTGTTCCAAGAGACCCAGTACTTC. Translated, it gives CASSARQGVFQETQYF. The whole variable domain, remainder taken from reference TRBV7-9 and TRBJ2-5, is DTGVSQNPRHKITKRGQNVTFRCDPISEHNRLYWYRQTLGQGPEFLTYFQNEAQLEKSRLLSDRFSAERPKGSFSTLEIQRTEQGDSAMYLCASSARQGVFQETQYFGPGTRLLVL.

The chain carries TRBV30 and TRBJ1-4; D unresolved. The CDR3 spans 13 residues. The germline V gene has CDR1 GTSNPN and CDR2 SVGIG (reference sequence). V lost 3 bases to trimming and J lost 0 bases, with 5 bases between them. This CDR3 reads CAWSASTNEKLFF. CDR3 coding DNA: TGTGCCTGGAGCGCTTCAACTAATGAAAAACTGTTTTTT.

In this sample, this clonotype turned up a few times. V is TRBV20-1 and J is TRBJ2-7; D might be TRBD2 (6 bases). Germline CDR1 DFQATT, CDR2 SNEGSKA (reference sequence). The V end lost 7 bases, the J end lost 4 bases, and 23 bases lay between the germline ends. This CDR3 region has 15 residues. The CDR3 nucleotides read TGCAGTGTTACCCGAGGGGCGGGGAAAGGGTACGAGCAGTACTTC. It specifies CSVTRGAGKGYEQYF.

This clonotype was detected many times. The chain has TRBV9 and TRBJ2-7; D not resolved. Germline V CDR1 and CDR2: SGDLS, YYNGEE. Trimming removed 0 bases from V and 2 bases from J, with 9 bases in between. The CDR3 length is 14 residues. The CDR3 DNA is TGTGCCAGCAGCGTAGGGCAGAGCACCTACGAGCAGTACTTC. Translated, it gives CASSVGQSTYEQYF.

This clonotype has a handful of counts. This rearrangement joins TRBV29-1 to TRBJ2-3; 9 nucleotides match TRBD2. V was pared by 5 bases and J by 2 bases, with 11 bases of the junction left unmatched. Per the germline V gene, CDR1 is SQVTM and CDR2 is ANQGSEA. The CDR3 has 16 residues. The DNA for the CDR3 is TGCAGCGTTCCGGCGAGAGCGGGAGGCAACACAGATACGCAGTATTTT. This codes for CSVPARAGGNTDTQYF.

Here the CDR3 reads CASSLAPTVAKNIQYF. CDR3 DNA sequence: TGCGCCAGCAGCTTGGCCCCAACGGTAGCCAAAAACATTCAGTACTTC. This chain joins TRBV5-1 and TRBJ2-4; no clear D. Trimming removed 0 bases at V and 0 bases at J, with 10 bases between. The CDR3 runs 16 residues. Per the germline V gene, CDR1 is SGHRS and CDR2 is YFSETQ.

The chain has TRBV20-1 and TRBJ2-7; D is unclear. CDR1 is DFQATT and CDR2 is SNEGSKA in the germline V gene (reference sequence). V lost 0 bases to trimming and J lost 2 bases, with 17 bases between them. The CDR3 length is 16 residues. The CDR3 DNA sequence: TGCAGTGCTAGAGACGGCAAGCATCTGATCACCTACGAGCAGTACTTC. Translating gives CSARDGKHLITYEQYF.

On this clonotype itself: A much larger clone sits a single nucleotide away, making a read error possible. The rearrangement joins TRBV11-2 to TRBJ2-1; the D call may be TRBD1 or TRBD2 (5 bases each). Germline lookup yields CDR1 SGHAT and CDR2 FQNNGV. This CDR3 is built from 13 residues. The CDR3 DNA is TGTGTCAGCAGCTTACGGGACCAGGGAGAGCAGTTCTTC. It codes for CVSSLRDQGEQFF.

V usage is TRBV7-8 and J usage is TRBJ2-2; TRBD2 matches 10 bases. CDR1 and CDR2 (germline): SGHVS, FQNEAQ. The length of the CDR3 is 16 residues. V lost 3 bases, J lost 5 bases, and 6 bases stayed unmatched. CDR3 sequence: CASSFSSSGSTGELFF. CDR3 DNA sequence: TGTGCCAGCAGCTTTTCGTCTAGCGGGAGTACCGGGGAGCTGTTTTTT.

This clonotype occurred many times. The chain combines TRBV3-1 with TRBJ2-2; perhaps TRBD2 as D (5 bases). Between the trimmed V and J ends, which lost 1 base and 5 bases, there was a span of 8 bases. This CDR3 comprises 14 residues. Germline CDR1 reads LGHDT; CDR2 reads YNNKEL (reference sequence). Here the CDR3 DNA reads TGTGCCAGCAGCCAAGTTCGGGGTACCGGGGAGCTGTTTTTT. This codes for CASSQVRGTGELFF.

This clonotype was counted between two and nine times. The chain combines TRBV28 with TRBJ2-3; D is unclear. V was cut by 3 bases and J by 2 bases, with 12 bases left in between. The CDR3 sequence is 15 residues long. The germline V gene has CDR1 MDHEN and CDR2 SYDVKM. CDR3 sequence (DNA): TGTGCCAGCAGTTTTGGCGGATATTCCACAGATACGCAGTATTTT. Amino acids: CASSFGGYSTDTQYF.

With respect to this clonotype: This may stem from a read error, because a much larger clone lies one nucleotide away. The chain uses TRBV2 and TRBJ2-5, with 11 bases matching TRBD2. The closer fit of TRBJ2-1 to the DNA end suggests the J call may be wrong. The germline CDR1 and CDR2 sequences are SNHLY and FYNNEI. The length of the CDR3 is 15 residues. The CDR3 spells CASRGLAETYNEQFF. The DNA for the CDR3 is TGTGCCAGCAGGGGACTAGCGGAGACCTACAATGAGCAGTTCTTC.

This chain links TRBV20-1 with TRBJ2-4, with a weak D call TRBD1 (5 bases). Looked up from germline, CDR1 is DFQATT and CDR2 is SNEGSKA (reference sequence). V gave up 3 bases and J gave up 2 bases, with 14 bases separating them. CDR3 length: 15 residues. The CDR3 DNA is TGCAGTGCTAGTCAGACAGAGACAACCAAAAACATTCAGTACTTC. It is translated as CSASQTETTKNIQYF.

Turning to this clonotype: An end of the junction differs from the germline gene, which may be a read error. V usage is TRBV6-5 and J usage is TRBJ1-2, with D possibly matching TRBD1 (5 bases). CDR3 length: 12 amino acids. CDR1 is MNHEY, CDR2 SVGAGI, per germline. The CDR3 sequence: CANSTGPVGYTF. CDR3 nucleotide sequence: TGTGCCAACAGTACAGGTCCGGTCGGCTACACCTTC.

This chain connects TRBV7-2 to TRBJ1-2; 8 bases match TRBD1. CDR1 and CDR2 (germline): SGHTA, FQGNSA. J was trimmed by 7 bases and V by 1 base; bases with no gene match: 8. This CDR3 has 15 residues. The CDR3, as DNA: TGTGCCAGCAGCTTAGAGGTGACAGGGGAAAGTGGCTACACCTTC. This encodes CASSLEVTGESGYTF.